This T cell receptor (beta chain) was recovered during a study of cytomegalovirus exposure and HLA in healthy donors. Study-level background: Unique TCRs numbering roughly 85 million, obtained from HLA-typed donors, made up an early data release. Study-wide results and caveats: In a later analysis, specific HLA alleles were associated with around 17,000 TCR beta sequences at a 0.05 false discovery rate. Cytomegalovirus status was reportedly diagnosed by the classifier with high specificity and sensitivity. Cytomegalovirus-associated TCR beta chains were listed, numbering some 170.

With respect to this clone: The target antigen is unknown.

A multiplex PCR was run with 60 Vbeta primers and 13 Jbeta primers. Method: immunoSEQ multiplex PCR; TCRdb's copy keeps in-frame clones and lacks some. The table has 170,000 or so clones, around 80% seen once. Material: PBMCs. This TCR was sampled from a woman younger than 45 in good health and CMV-seropositive.

CDR3 DNA sequence: TGCGCCAGCAGCTTGGATGTGGGAGATTACGAGCAGTACTTC. Translating it yields CASSLDVGDYEQYF. This chain links TRBV5-1 with TRBJ2-7; D is perhaps TRBD2 (5 bases). Germline CDR1 reads SGHRS; CDR2 reads YFSETQ. The CDR3 is made up of 14 amino acids. V was trimmed by 0 bases and J by 4 bases, leaving 11 bases between them.